This T cell receptor beta chain stems from a study of cytomegalovirus exposure and HLA in healthy donors. PCR amplification relied on 60 Vbeta primers (plus 13 Jbeta primers). TCRdb's table, derived via immunoSEQ multiplex PCR, lists solely in-frame clones and lacks some. Of approximately 110,000 clones in the sample, over 65% are singletons; the top ten hold more than 1.5%. The clonotype originates from a man aged 50 to 59 in good health and CMV-seronegative. Source material: PBMCs.

This chain's CDR3 is CAISVQGSTEAFF. The CDR3 DNA follows: TGTGCCATCAGTGTTCAGGGTTCGACTGAAGCTTTCTTT. The V and J genes are TRBV10-3 and TRBJ1-1; tentative D call: TRBD1 (5 bases). In germline, CDR1 is ENHRY, CDR2 SYGVKD. The V end was cut by 4 bases, the J end by 5 bases, with 11 bases between. This CDR3 has 13 amino acids.